What follows are 32 T cell receptor beta chains derived from one specimen sequenced in a study of CD8+ T cells in alopecia areata. In each case, RNA was isolated and then reverse transcribed into cDNA as the sequencing template. The assay was immunoSEQ multiplex PCR, and TCRdb's table has in-frame clones only and misses some. In the table there are 65,000 to 90,000 clones, roughly 47% of which are singletons. The sample comprised NKG2D-high CD8+ T cells sorted from blood. Source of these receptors: a human donor with alopecia areata.

This sequence joins TRBV5-4 and TRBJ2-3, with D unclear. The V end was cut by 0 bases, the J end by 6 bases, with 14 bases between. Germline V CDR1 and CDR2: SGHNT, YYREEE (reference sequence). CDR3 length: 15 amino acids. This CDR3 reads CASSLASPTADTQYF. The CDR3 DNA sequence: TGTGCCAGCAGCTTGGCTTCACCGACGGCTGATACGCAGTATTTT. The full variable domain, with the rest looked up from reference TRBV5-4 and TRBJ2-3, is ETGVTQSPTHLIKTRGQQVTLRCSSQSGHNTVSWYQQALGQGPQFIFQYYREEENGRGNFPPRFSGLQFPNYSSELNVNALELDDSALYLCASSLASPTADTQYFGPGTRLTVL.

The genes are TRBV7-3 and TRBJ2-3; D might be TRBD2 (6 bases). CDR3 length: 13 residues. Looked up from germline, CDR1 is SGHTA and CDR2 is FQGTGA. V was clipped by 4 bases and J by 6 bases, with 11 bases between them. The CDR3 DNA reads as TGTGCCAGCAGCTCGGACGGAGGGGATACGCAGTATTTT. This gives the protein CASSSDGGDTQYF.

In this sample, this clone turned up a few times. The V call is TRBV27, the J call TRBJ2-3; 10 bases fit TRBD2. CDR1 and CDR2 from the germline V gene are MNHEY and SMNVEV (reference sequence). CDR3 length: 15 amino acids. With V trimmed by 4 bases and J by 5 bases, 6 bases remained unmatched. CDR3 sequence reads: CASSSSGGAGDTQYF. CDR3 DNA: TGTGCCAGCAGTTCGAGCGGGGGGGCAGGAGATACGCAGTATTTT.

This chain uses TRBV11-2 with TRBJ2-7; 9 bases match TRBD2. Germline CDR1 is SGHAT and CDR2 is FQNNGV. This CDR3 has 14 residues. V lost 8 bases, J lost 1 base, and 6 bases stayed unmatched. This CDR3 is CASSRGGPSYEQYF. The CDR3 coding sequence is TGTGCCAGCTCGCGGGGGGGACCTTCCTACGAGCAGTACTTC.

This clone appeared a few times. The chain links TRBV29-1 to TRBJ2-7, with 7 bases aligning to TRBD2. Looked up from germline, CDR1 is SQVTM and CDR2 is ANQGSEA. The CDR3 covers 13 residues. V lost 6 bases, J lost 0 bases, and 5 bases stayed unmatched. CDR3 loop: CSVRGGSSYEQYF. The CDR3 nucleotides read TGCAGCGTCCGCGGGGGAAGCTCCTACGAGCAGTACTTC.

The chain has TRBV2 and TRBJ2-7; D may correspond to TRBD1 or TRBD2 (5 bases each). The V gene lost 0 bases and the J gene lost 3 bases, with 15 bases spanning the gap. Germline assignment: CDR1 SNHLY and CDR2 FYNNEI. The CDR3 totals 16 residues. In DNA, the CDR3 is TGTGCCAGCAGTGAAGCGCTTGGACTCAGGGTCTACGAGCAGTACTTC. Protein: CASSEALGLRVYEQYF.

This clone was seen a handful of times. V is TRBV6-5 and J is TRBJ2-7, with no clear D. This CDR3 is 11 amino acids long. The germline V gene encodes CDR1 MNHEY and CDR2 SVGAGI. The V end was cut by 4 bases, the J end by 5 bases, with 6 bases between. In DNA form, the CDR3 reads TGTGCCAGCAGTTTCAGCCACGAGCAGTACTTC. Translating gives CASSFSHEQYF.

This clone was observed a handful of times. This sequence joins TRBV21-1 and TRBJ1-1; TRBD1, the D gene given by the table, was not confirmed from the DNA. TRBV21-1 is noted as a pseudogene. The CDR3 length is 16 residues. CDR3 in amino acids: CASSKGASWQYTEAFF. CDR3 sequence (DNA): TGTGCCAGCAGCAAAGGGGCGTCGTGGCAGTACACTGAAGCTTTCTTT.

This chain joins TRBV7-3 and TRBJ2-1; 8 nucleotides agree with TRBD1. The CDR3 is made up of 15 amino acids. Germline CDR1 SGHTA, CDR2 FQGTGA. After removal of 3 bases from V and 3 bases from J, the junction contained 4 bases not matched to a gene. CDR3 DNA sequence: TGTGCCAGCAGCTTCGAGACAGGGGACTACAATGAGCAGTTCTTC. Protein product: CASSFETGDYNEQFF.

This chain joins TRBV30 and TRBJ1-5; D not certain. CDR1 and CDR2 from the germline V gene are GTSNPN and SVGIG (reference sequence). The CDR3 runs 13 residues. V gave up 3 bases and J gave up 3 bases, with 9 bases separating them. This CDR3 is CAWSLDINQPQHF. The CDR3 coding sequence is TGTGCCTGGAGCCTTGATATCAATCAGCCCCAGCATTTT.

The chain couples TRBV5-8 to TRBJ2-7, with 9 bases that match TRBD1. The CDR3 contains 15 residues. Looked up from germline, CDR1 is SGHTS and CDR2 is YDEGEE. Trimming removed 2 bases from V and 5 bases from J; junction bases left unmatched: 8. CDR3 in amino acids: CASSFRDREFNEQYF. The CDR3 bases are TGTGCCAGCAGCTTCCGGGACAGGGAGTTCAACGAGCAGTACTTC.

This chain uses TRBV2 with TRBJ2-7; TRBD1 matches at 9 bases. CDR3 size: 14 residues. Germline V gene sequence: CDR1 SNHLY, CDR2 FYNNEI. The V gene end was trimmed by 7 bases and the J gene end by 2 bases; junction bases not matched to a gene: 6. CDR3 in amino acids: CASTPWTGAYEQYF. In DNA, the CDR3 is TGTGCCAGCACCCCATGGACAGGGGCCTACGAGCAGTACTTC. The variable domain in full, with the rest retrieved from reference TRBV2 and TRBJ2-7, is EPEVTQTPSHQVTQMGQEVILRCVPISNHLYFYWYRQILGQKVEFLVSFYNNEISEKSEIFDDQFSVERPDGSNFTLKIRSTKLEDSAMYFCASTPWTGAYEQYFGPGTRLTVT.

The genes are TRBV19 and TRBJ2-3; a weak D match, TRBD2 (7 bases). The V end lost 10 bases, the J end lost 5 bases, and 16 bases lay between the germline ends. CDR3 length equals 13 residues. CDR1 LNHDA and CDR2 SQIVND come from the germline V gene (reference sequence). CDR3 in DNA: TGTGCCACCAACGGGGGGCTCGTAGATACGCAGTATTTT. It encodes CATNGGLVDTQYF. The whole variable domain, filled in from reference TRBV19 and TRBJ2-3, reads DGGITQSPKYLFRKEGQNVTLSCEQNLNHDAMYWYRQDPGQGLRLIYYSQIVNDFQKGDIAEGYSVSREKKESFPLTVTSAQKNPTAFYLCATNGGLVDTQYFGPGTRLTVL.

The gene calls are TRBV4-1 and TRBJ2-2, with D perhaps matching TRBD1 or TRBD2 (6 bases each). Germline CDR1 MGHRA, CDR2 YSYEKL. This CDR3 spans 14 amino acids. V was cut by 4 bases and J by 6 bases, with 12 bases left in between. CDR3: CASSLSGGSGELFF. The CDR3 DNA reads TGCGCCAGCAGCCTTTCCGGGGGCTCCGGGGAGCTGTTTTTT.

A single count supports this clone. V gene TRBV5-4 combines with J gene TRBJ1-1, with D hard to call. Germline CDR1 is SGHNT and CDR2 is YYREEE (reference sequence). Deletions cut 2 bases from V and 2 bases from J, with 1 base between. The CDR3 sequence is 11 residues long. The CDR3 spells CASSLNTEAFF. CDR3 nucleotide sequence: TGTGCCAGCAGCTTAAACACTGAAGCTTTCTTT.

The chain couples TRBV27 to TRBJ1-1; a weak D match, TRBD1 (6 bases). CDR3 length: 14 amino acids. V was shortened by 3 bases and J by 1 base, with 9 bases between the two germline ends. Looked up from germline, CDR1 is MNHEY and CDR2 is SMNVEV (reference sequence). The CDR3 protein is CASSFKGENTEAFF. The CDR3 DNA follows: TGTGCCAGCAGTTTTAAGGGGGAGAACACTGAAGCTTTCTTT.

DNA for the CDR3: TGTGCCAGCACCTCCCCTTCTAAGGTCGATGAGCAGTTCTTC. It encodes CASTSPSKVDEQFF. V gene TRBV7-9 combines with J gene TRBJ2-1; D not certain. Trimming shortened V by 7 bases and J by 8 bases, and 18 bases separated the two germline ends. Looked up from germline, CDR1 is SEHNR and CDR2 is FQNEAQ (reference sequence). The CDR3 runs 14 residues.

V usage is TRBV11-1 and J usage is TRBJ2-1; D perhaps matches TRBD2 (6 bases). The CDR3 loop spans 15 amino acids. Trimming shortened V by 2 bases and J by 3 bases, and 11 bases separated the two germline ends. The V gene's germline CDR1 is SGHAT and CDR2 FQDESV (reference sequence). The CDR3 sequence is CASSLTGSGYNEQFF. The CDR3 DNA reads as TGTGCCAGCAGCTTAACTGGTAGCGGCTACAATGAGCAGTTCTTC.

The rearrangement joins TRBV10-3 to TRBJ2-1; D remains ambiguous. The ends were cut back, 7 bases at V and 6 bases at J, with 13 bases in the middle. CDR3 length: 13 amino acids. Germline assignment: CDR1 ENHRY and CDR2 SYGVKD. The CDR3 DNA is TGTGCCATCAACGATCACCCCCTCAATGAGCAGTTCTTC. It specifies CAINDHPLNEQFF.

The J gene is TRBJ2-1, the V gene TRBV30; weak D call: TRBD1 (6 bases). V lost 0 bases and J lost 1, with 7 bases in between. Per germline, CDR1 GTSNPN and CDR2 SVGIG (reference sequence). This CDR3 is built from 14 residues. CDR3 protein: CAWSVQGSYNEQFF. For the CDR3, the DNA is TGTGCCTGGAGTGTACAGGGATCCTACAATGAGCAGTTCTTC.

This clone was seen a few times. The V and J genes are TRBV7-2 and TRBJ2-5; D perhaps matches TRBD2 (6 bases). The CDR3 has 17 amino acids. V was trimmed by 2 bases and J by 4 bases, leaving 20 bases between them. Germline CDR1 is SGHTA and CDR2 is FQGNSA. The CDR3 nucleotides read TGTGCCAGCAGCTTAAACCCCGCGGGGCCCACGGCAGAGACCCAGTACTTC. Translation gives CASSLNPAGPTAETQYF.

The chain carries TRBV29-1 and TRBJ1-4; a possible D gene is TRBD1 (5 bases). The CDR3 has 12 amino acids. Germline V CDR1 and CDR2: SQVTM, ANQGSEA. V gave up 3 bases and J gave up 10 bases, with 12 bases separating them. The CDR3 DNA is TGCAGCGTTGAGGGGCCGGTAGGAAAACTGTTTTTT. This codes for CSVEGPVGKLFF.

The rearrangement joins TRBV6-5 to TRBJ2-1; D possibly matches TRBD1 or TRBD2 (5 bases each). V lost 8 bases, J lost 5 bases, and 16 bases lay in between. There are 14 residues in the CDR3. The germline V gene encodes CDR1 MNHEY and CDR2 SVGAGI. The CDR3 reads CASRGATADNEQFF. CDR3 nucleotide sequence: TGTGCCAGCCGAGGGGCGACGGCGGACAATGAGCAGTTCTTC.

J is TRBJ2-1 and V is TRBV18; D unresolved. This CDR3 comprises 15 residues. Germline-derived CDR1 and CDR2 are KGHSH and LQKENI. V shed 2 bases and J shed 8 bases, with 16 bases lying between them. CDR3 sequence: CASSPWTGTPYEQFF. CDR3 sequence (DNA): TGTGCCAGCTCACCATGGACGGGTACCCCTTATGAGCAGTTCTTC.

This clone was observed a few times. The genes are TRBV28 and TRBJ2-3; no firm D call. V lost 4 bases, J lost 5 bases, and 19 bases lay in between. CDR1 MDHEN and CDR2 SYDVKM come from the germline V gene. This CDR3 is built from 16 residues. As DNA, the CDR3 is TGTGCCAGCAGTTGGAAAGGGCCTATAAACCGAGATACGCAGTATTTT. Its translation: CASSWKGPINRDTQYF.

The V gene is TRBV11-2, the J gene TRBJ2-6; D uncertain. V lost 6 bases to trimming and J lost 0 bases, with 9 bases between them. The germline V gene has CDR1 SGHAT and CDR2 FQNNGV. This CDR3 spans 15 amino acids. The CDR3 here is CASRRTPSGANVLTF. CDR3 coding DNA: TGTGCCAGCAGGAGGACCCCCTCTGGGGCCAACGTCCTGACTTTC.

In its sample, this clone was seen a few times. This chain connects TRBV7-9 to TRBJ1-2, with D uncertain. The CDR3 contains 16 residues. Looked up from germline, CDR1 is SEHNR and CDR2 is FQNEAQ (reference sequence). Trimming cost V 1 base and J 2 bases, with 14 bases left between them. DNA for the CDR3: TGTGCCAGCAGCTTAGATGGAGGAGGGAGCAACTATGGCTACACCTTC. Translation gives CASSLDGGGSNYGYTF.

V is TRBV30 and J is TRBJ2-7, with TRBD1 as a possible D gene (6 bases). Trimming removed 5 bases from V and 2 bases from J, with 16 bases in between. From germline, CDR1 is GTSNPN and CDR2 SVGIG (reference sequence). This CDR3 region has 14 residues. In DNA, the CDR3 is TGTGCCTGGGACAGGATAAGAGGCGCCTACGAGCAGTACTTC. Amino acids: CAWDRIRGAYEQYF. Looking up the rest from reference TRBV30 and TRBJ2-7 gives the full variable domain: SQTIHQWPATLVQPVGSPLSLECTVEGTSNPNLYWYRQAAGRGLQLLFYSVGIGQISSEVPQNLSASRPQDRQFILSSKKLLLSDSGFYLCAWDRIRGAYEQYFGPGTRLTVT.

This rearrangement joins TRBV11-2 to TRBJ2-7; tentatively, D is TRBD2 (5 bases). CDR3 size: 13 residues. Deletions cut 4 bases from V and 0 bases from J, with 7 bases between. From germline, CDR1 is SGHAT and CDR2 FQNNGV. For the CDR3, the DNA is TGTGCCAGCAGCTCCGGGAACTCCTACGAGCAGTACTTC. Translation: CASSSGNSYEQYF.

The chain uses TRBV30 and TRBJ2-3; D not certain. The CDR3 length is 15 residues. CDR1 and CDR2 (germline): GTSNPN, SVGIG (reference sequence). Trimming removed 0 bases at V and 1 base at J, with 11 bases between. The CDR3 DNA reads as TGTGCCTGGAGTGTTGACGCCGGAGGCACAGATACGCAGTATTTT. Its protein is CAWSVDAGGTDTQYF.

This clone was found a few times. The genes are TRBV14 and TRBJ2-4, with D unresolved. With 1 base removed from V and 8 bases from J, the gap between germline ends came to 3 bases. Germline values: CDR1 SGHDN, CDR2 FVKESK. The CDR3 sequence is 11 residues long. CDR3 sequence reads: CASSQGDIQYF. Here the CDR3 DNA reads TGTGCCAGCAGCCAAGGGGACATTCAGTACTTC.

This clone was seen a single time. The rearrangement joins TRBV30 to TRBJ1-1, with 7 bases that match TRBD1. The ends lost 5 bases at V and 3 bases at J; junction bases unmatched: 0. The CDR3 sequence is 11 residues long. Per the germline V gene, CDR1 is GTSNPN and CDR2 is SVGIG (reference sequence). The DNA for the CDR3 is TGTGCCTGGGGGACAGACACTGAAGCTTTCTTT. The encoded protein is CAWGTDTEAFF.